Following are 4 T cell receptor beta chains from one sample sequenced in a study of T cell repertoires in cytomegalovirus infection. TCRdb independently ran MiXCR on the reads; one entry per CDR3 protein. This repertoire shows 450,000 to 550,000 distinct CDR3 sequences, approximately 15% found once; its top ten account for roughly a quarter. Sequences were obtained from CD8+ T cells from PBMCs. These receptors all stem from a human donor in good health (CMV status not recorded). Some clones in this sample may be carry-over from other donors' samples.

This clonotype was observed at least ten times. This chain joins TRBV6-1 and TRBJ1-6, with D unclear. This CDR3 region has 17 residues. The germline V gene has CDR1 MNHNS and CDR2 SASEGT. V gave up 6 bases and J gave up 0 bases, with 15 bases separating them. CDR3 protein: CASSPYSAYSYNSPLHF. The CDR3 coding sequence is TGTGCCAGCAGCCCCTACTCAGCGTACTCCTATAATTCACCCCTCCACTTT.

The chain combines TRBV24-1 with TRBJ2-1; TRBD1 matches 8 bases. J was trimmed by 6 bases and V by 1 base; bases with no gene match: 1. Per germline, CDR1 KGHDR and CDR2 SFDVKD. The CDR3 contains 14 residues. The CDR3 DNA is TGTGCCACCAGTGATTTCACAGGGGGCAATGAGCAGTTCTTC. Its translation: CATSDFTGGNEQFF.

This clonotype was picked up many times. The chain uses TRBV27 and TRBJ2-5; 7 bases fit TRBD1. The V gene end was trimmed by 4 bases and the J gene end by 1 base; junction bases not matched to a gene: 9. CDR3 size: 16 residues. CDR1 is MNHEY and CDR2 is SMNVEV in the germline V gene (reference sequence). The CDR3 DNA reads as TGTGCCAGCAGTTCGAGCCAGGGGGACGCCCAAGAGACCCAGTACTTC. Its protein product is CASSSSQGDAQETQYF.

This clonotype has at least ten counts. The chain joins TRBV11-2 to TRBJ2-7; the match to TRBD1 covers 9 bases. In germline, CDR1 is SGHAT, CDR2 FQNNGV. V dropped 4 bases and J dropped 3; count of bases not matched to a gene: 10. The CDR3 extends over 16 amino acids. The CDR3 DNA reads as TGTGCCAGCAGCTCGACTTCCGGGACAGGGAGCTACGAGCAGTACTTC. This codes for CASSSTSGTGSYEQYF.